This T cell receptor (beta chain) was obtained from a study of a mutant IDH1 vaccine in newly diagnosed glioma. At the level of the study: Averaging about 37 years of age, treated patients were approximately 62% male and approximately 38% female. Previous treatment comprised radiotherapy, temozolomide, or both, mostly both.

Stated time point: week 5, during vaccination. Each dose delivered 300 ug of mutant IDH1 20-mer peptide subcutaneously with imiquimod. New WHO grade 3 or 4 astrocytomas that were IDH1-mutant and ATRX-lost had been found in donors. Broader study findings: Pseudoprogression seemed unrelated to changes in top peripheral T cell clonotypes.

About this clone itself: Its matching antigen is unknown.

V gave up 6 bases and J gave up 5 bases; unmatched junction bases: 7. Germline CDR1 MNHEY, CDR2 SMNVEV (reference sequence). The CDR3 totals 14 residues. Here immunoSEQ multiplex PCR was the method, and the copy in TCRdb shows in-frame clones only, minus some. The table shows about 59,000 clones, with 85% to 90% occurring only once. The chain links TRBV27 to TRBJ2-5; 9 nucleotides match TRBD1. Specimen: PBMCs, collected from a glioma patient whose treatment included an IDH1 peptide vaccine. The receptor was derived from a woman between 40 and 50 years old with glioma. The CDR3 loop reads CASSRDRVRETQYF. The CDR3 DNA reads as TGTGCCAGCAGCCGGGACAGGGTGCGGGAGACCCAGTACTTC.